Each of the 27 T cell receptor beta chains below was sequenced from the same sample in a study of blood T cell repertoires in COVID-19. Repertoires were generated with immunoSEQ multiplex PCR, while TCRdb's copy carries only in-frame clones and drops some. Of roughly 150,000 clones listed, around 80% are singletons. Sequencing used PBMCs or T cells enriched from blood (not recorded which). These receptors came from a man between 65 and 85 years old who had been exposed to COVID-19.

This clone was recorded once. The chain recombines TRBV6-5 with TRBJ1-1; TRBD1 aligns across 8 bases. Germline CDR1 reads MNHEY; CDR2 reads SVGAGI. The CDR3 totals 13 residues. V lost 9 bases to trimming and J lost 1 base; unmatched junction nucleotides: 4. The CDR3 region has the DNA TGTGCCAGTTGGGACAGGAGGAACACTGAAGCTTTCTTT. Translation gives CASWDRRNTEAFF.

This chain uses TRBV4-1 with TRBJ1-2, with D maybe TRBD1 (6 bases). This CDR3 contains 14 residues. CDR1 is MGHRA and CDR2 is YSYEKL in the germline V gene. Trimming shortened V by 4 bases and J by 4 bases, and 13 bases separated the two germline ends. The CDR3 sequence: CASSLQGRAYGYTF. The CDR3 nucleotides are TGCGCCAGCAGCCTACAGGGTCGGGCCTATGGCTACACCTTC.

The CDR3: CASSTSGIVYNEQFF. The CDR3 DNA sequence: TGTGCCAGCTCCACCAGCGGGATAGTTTACAATGAGCAGTTCTTC. The chain is built from TRBV28 and TRBJ2-1; 7 bases fit TRBD2. The V and J ends lost 8 bases and 4 bases, in that order; junction bases with no gene match: 11. Germline lookup yields CDR1 MDHEN and CDR2 SYDVKM. The CDR3 runs 15 residues.

In this sample, this clone turned up once. This chain connects TRBV19 to TRBJ1-1, with D maybe TRBD1 (5 bases). The CDR3 contains 16 residues. The V gene's germline CDR1 is LNHDA and CDR2 SQIVND (reference sequence). Trimming removed 4 bases from V and 0 bases from J, with 15 bases in between. The CDR3 DNA is TGTGCCAGTAGTAAGGGGCAGTGGGGCATGAACACTGAAGCTTTCTTT. Residues: CASSKGQWGMNTEAFF.

The chain employs TRBV25-1 and TRBJ1-2; D perhaps matches TRBD1 (5 bases). Germline CDR1 is MGHDK and CDR2 is SYGVNS. The V end lost 3 bases, the J end lost 4 bases, and 15 bases lay between the germline ends. There are 15 residues in the CDR3. The CDR3 DNA sequence: TGTGCCAGCAGTGATGGGAAAGGGGTAGGCTATGGCTACACCTTC. Protein product: CASSDGKGVGYGYTF.

The chain links TRBV28 to TRBJ1-2; D might be TRBD1 (5 bases). With 1 base removed from V and 4 bases from J, the gap between germline ends came to 10 bases. This CDR3 comprises 14 residues. Germline CDR1 is MDHEN and CDR2 is SYDVKM. This CDR3 is CASSLSSGGYGYTF. The CDR3 bases are TGTGCCAGCAGTTTATCATCGGGGGGCTATGGCTACACCTTC.

The chain recombines TRBV15 with TRBJ1-5, with D maybe TRBD1 (5 bases). The CDR3 covers 14 residues. V was cut by 5 bases and J by 6 bases, with 14 bases left in between. Per the germline V gene, CDR1 is LNHNV and CDR2 is YYDKDF (reference sequence). The CDR3 region has the DNA TGTGCCACCAGCCCCTGGGGCAGCGCTCAGCCCCAGCATTTT. Translation gives CATSPWGSAQPQHF.

The J gene is TRBJ1-5, the V gene TRBV5-1; TRBD1 aligns across 8 bases. The CDR3 length is 14 residues. CDR1 is SGHRS, CDR2 YFSETQ, per germline. V was clipped by 0 bases and J by 7 bases; unmatched bases: 3. The chain's CDR3 is CASSLGTGKQPQHF. CDR3 nucleotide sequence: TGCGCCAGCAGCTTGGGGACAGGGAAACAGCCCCAGCATTTT.

The rearrangement joins TRBV28 to TRBJ1-4; a possible D gene is TRBD1 (5 bases). This CDR3 has 15 residues. V lost 6 bases and J lost 3, with 14 bases in between. Germline values: CDR1 MDHEN, CDR2 SYDVKM. Here the CDR3 DNA reads TGTGCCAGCAGGGCAGGGAATGTGGCTAATGAAAAACTGTTTTTT. It encodes CASRAGNVANEKLFF. Based on the CDR3 plus reference TRBV28 and TRBJ1-4, the full variable domain is DVKVTQSSRYLVKRTGEKVFLECVQDMDHENMFWYRQDPGLGLRLIYFSYDVKMKEKGDIPEGYSVSREKKERFSLILESASTNQTSMYLCASRAGNVANEKLFFGSGTQLSVL.

This chain uses TRBV21-1 with TRBJ1-5; the table's D call, TRBD1, has no DNA check behind it. TRBV21-1 is a pseudogene. CDR3 length: 12 amino acids. CDR3 region: CASSVRGQPQHF. The CDR3 DNA sequence: TGTGCCAGCAGCGTCAGGGGTCAGCCCCAGCATTTT.

This clone has just a few counts. The gene calls are TRBV7-2 and TRBJ2-7, with D unresolved. V lost 0 bases and J lost 2, with 8 bases in between. Per the germline V gene, CDR1 is SGHTA and CDR2 is FQGNSA. The CDR3 is made up of 14 amino acids. The chain's CDR3 is CASSLALVTYEQYF. CDR3 DNA sequence: TGTGCCAGCAGCTTAGCACTGGTTACCTACGAGCAGTACTTC.

The chain joins TRBV20-1 to TRBJ2-3; 9 nucleotides match TRBD2. With V trimmed by 3 bases and J by 2 bases, 6 bases remained unmatched. The CDR3 runs 15 residues. Per the germline V gene, CDR1 is DFQATT and CDR2 is SNEGSKA (reference sequence). This CDR3 reads CSASIAGVNTDTQYF. The DNA of the CDR3 is TGCAGTGCTAGTATAGCGGGGGTCAACACAGATACGCAGTATTTT.

The V and J genes are TRBV5-6 and TRBJ2-3; D is possibly TRBD2 (5 bases). Germline CDR1 SGHDT, CDR2 YYEEEE. The CDR3 consists of 15 residues. Trimming pared 5 bases from V and 4 bases from J, leaving 17 bases between. CDR3 DNA: TGTGCCAGCAGGATAAGGCTAGCATTGGCAGATACGCAGTATTTT. Translating gives CASRIRLALADTQYF.

This chain uses TRBV7-3 with TRBJ1-6; 7 positions match TRBD1. The CDR3 runs to 15 residues. Germline V gene lookup returns CDR1 SGHTA and CDR2 FQGTGA. J gave up 10 bases and V 0 bases, and 6 bases lay outside the gene matches. CDR3 sequence: CASSLTGTAGSPLHF. CDR3 DNA: TGTGCCAGCAGCTTAACGGGGACAGCTGGGTCACCCCTCCACTTT.

Comments on this clone: Additional DNA sequences in this sample encode the identical CDR3. This chain uses TRBV7-2 with TRBJ2-1, with a tentative D call TRBD2 (5 bases). From germline, CDR1 is SGHTA and CDR2 FQGNSA. V lost 5 bases and J 3 bases, leaving 8 bases between the germline ends. The CDR3 consists of 13 residues. The CDR3 spells CASSPGSYNEQFF. For the CDR3, the DNA is TGTGCCAGCAGCCCGGGGAGCTACAATGAGCAGTTCTTC.

This chain uses TRBV6-5 with TRBJ2-3, with TRBD2 matching 9 bases. Germline assignment: CDR1 MNHEY and CDR2 SVGAGI. V gave up 7 bases and J gave up 7 bases; unmatched junction bases: 6. The CDR3 is 13 amino acids. CDR3 sequence (DNA): TGTGCCAGCAAAGCTAGCGGGGATCATACGCAGTATTTT. This gives the protein CASKASGDHTQYF.

This sequence joins TRBV7-2 and TRBJ1-1; maybe TRBD1 (5 bases). This CDR3 region has 14 residues. Trimming pared 1 base from V and 4 bases from J, leaving 10 bases between. Germline CDR1 and CDR2: SGHTA and FQGNSA. The CDR3 coding sequence is TGTGCCAGCAGCTTAGTAGGCAGGGCCACTGAAGCTTTCTTT. It yields the protein CASSLVGRATEAFF.

V is TRBV2 and J is TRBJ1-1; 10 bases map to TRBD1. The V gene end was trimmed by 2 bases and the J gene end by 7 bases; junction bases not matched to a gene: 4. This CDR3 has 14 residues. Germline V CDR1 and CDR2: SNHLY, FYNNEI. CDR3 sequence reads: CASSEWDRGLEAFF. CDR3 DNA: TGTGCCAGCAGTGAATGGGACAGGGGTCTTGAAGCTTTCTTT.

The chain has TRBV7-9 and TRBJ1-1; 7 bases fit TRBD1. V lost 6 bases, J lost 0 bases, and 7 bases stayed unmatched. The germline V gene encodes CDR1 SEHNR and CDR2 FQNEAQ (reference sequence). CDR3 length: 15 amino acids. CDR3 region: CASRDKDRLNTEAFF. The CDR3, as DNA: TGTGCCAGCAGAGACAAGGACAGGTTGAACACTGAAGCTTTCTTT.

The chain uses TRBV6-5 and TRBJ2-5; TRBD1 agrees at 8 bases. There are 16 residues in the CDR3. Germline V lookup: CDR1 MNHEY, CDR2 SVGAGI. V lost 0 bases, J lost 4 bases, and 7 bases stayed unmatched. The chain's CDR3 is CASSYSRTGTVETQYF. CDR3 DNA sequence: TGTGCCAGCAGTTACTCAAGGACAGGGACCGTAGAGACCCAGTACTTC.

The rearrangement joins TRBV4-3 to TRBJ2-3; the match to TRBD2 covers 16 bases. Trimming removed 2 bases from V and 2 bases from J; junction bases left unmatched: 10. Germline V gives CDR1 LGHNA, CDR2 YSLEER. The CDR3 consists of 20 residues. The CDR3: CASSQTGLAGGQRATDTQYF. CDR3 bases: TGCGCCAGCAGCCAAACGGGACTAGCGGGAGGGCAAAGGGCCACAGATACGCAGTATTTT.

The chain joins TRBV3-1 (or the pseudogene TRBV3-2) to TRBJ2-5; 8 bases are a match to TRBD1. Per germline, CDR1 LGHDT and CDR2 YNNKEL (reference sequence). Trimming cost V 7 bases and J 4 bases; bases outside gene matches: 5. The CDR3 covers 13 residues. This CDR3 is CASTRTGRETQYF. DNA of the CDR3: TGTGCCAGCACCCGGACAGGGCGAGAGACCCAGTACTTC.

This chain joins TRBV6-5 and TRBJ1-5; possible D gene TRBD1, 6 bases. The germline V and J ends were trimmed by 5 bases and 0 bases, with 11 bases remaining between them. The CDR3 totals 15 residues. CDR1 is MNHEY, CDR2 SVGAGI, per germline. The CDR3 nucleotides are TGTGCCAGCAGTCGGGACACCCTTAGCAATCAGCCCCAGCATTTT. Translation: CASSRDTLSNQPQHF.

This clone came up a few times. The gene calls are TRBV4-1 and TRBJ2-1; 14 bases agree with TRBD2. Per germline, CDR1 MGHRA and CDR2 YSYEKL. The junction had 10 bases not matched to a gene; V was cut back by 3 bases and J by 0 bases. This CDR3 region has 20 residues. The CDR3 nucleotides are TGCGCCAGCAGCCACTTAGGACTAGCGGGGGGACCGAGCTCCTACAATGAGCAGTTCTTC. This sequence encodes CASSHLGLAGGPSSYNEQFF.

The chain links TRBV28 to TRBJ1-5, with 7 bases matching TRBD1. This CDR3 spans 16 amino acids. The germline CDR1 and CDR2 sequences are MDHEN and SYDVKM. V shed 4 bases and J 1 base; nucleotides not matched to a gene: 7. The CDR3 is CASSSRGPLSNQPQHF. DNA for the CDR3: TGTGCCAGCAGTTCGAGGGGGCCCCTAAGCAATCAGCCCCAGCATTTT.

For this clone: This clone may be a read error of a much larger clone one base away. The CDR3, as DNA: TGCGCCAGCAGCTTGGGGACAGGGGGGAACTCTGAAGCTTTCTTT. It codes for CASSLGTGGNSEAFF. The chain joins TRBV5-1 to TRBJ1-1; 10 bases fit TRBD1. There are 15 residues in the CDR3. In germline, CDR1 is SGHRS, CDR2 YFSETQ. Complete variable domain (other parts from reference TRBV5-1 and TRBJ1-1): KAGVTQTPRYLIKTRGQQVTLSCSPISGHRSVSWYQQTPGQGLQFLFEYFSETQRNKGNFPGRFSGRQFSNSRSEMNVSTLELGDSALYLCASSLGTGGNSEAFFGQGTRLTVV.

CDR3 sequence (DNA): TGTGCCAGCAGGGGCGGGACTAGCGGTTCCTACGAGCAGTACTTC. Residues: CASRGGTSGSYEQYF. V is TRBV25-1 and J is TRBJ2-7, with 11 bases fitting TRBD2. The CDR3 runs to 15 residues. CDR1 and CDR2 (germline): MGHDK, SYGVNS. V was clipped by 6 bases and J by 1 base; unmatched bases: 5.